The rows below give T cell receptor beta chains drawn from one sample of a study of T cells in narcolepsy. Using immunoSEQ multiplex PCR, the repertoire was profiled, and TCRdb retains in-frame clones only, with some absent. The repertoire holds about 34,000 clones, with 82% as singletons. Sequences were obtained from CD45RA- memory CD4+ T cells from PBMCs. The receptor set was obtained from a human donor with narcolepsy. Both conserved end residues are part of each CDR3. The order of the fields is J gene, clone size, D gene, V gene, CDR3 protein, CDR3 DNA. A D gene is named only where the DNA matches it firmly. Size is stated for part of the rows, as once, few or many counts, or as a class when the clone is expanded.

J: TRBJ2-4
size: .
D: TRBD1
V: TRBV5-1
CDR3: CASSLDRGAKNIQYF
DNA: TGCGCCAGCAGCTTGGACAGGGGAGCCAAAAACATTCAGTACTTC

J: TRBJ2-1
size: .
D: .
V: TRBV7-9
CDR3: CASSITGVYNEQFF
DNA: TGTGCCAGCAGCATTACAGGTGTCTACAATGAGCAGTTCTTC

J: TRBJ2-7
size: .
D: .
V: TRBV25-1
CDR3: CASSRTDNYEQYF
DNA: TGTGCCAGCTCCCGGACAGACAACTACGAGCAGTACTTC

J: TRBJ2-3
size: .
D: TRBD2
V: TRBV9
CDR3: CASSRMTSGSTDTQYF
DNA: TGTGCCAGCAGCAGAATGACTAGCGGGAGCACAGATACGCAGTATTTT

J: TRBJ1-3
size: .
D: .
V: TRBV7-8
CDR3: CASSSDATANTIYF
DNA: TGTGCCAGCAGCTCCGACGCGACCGCAAACACCATATATTTT

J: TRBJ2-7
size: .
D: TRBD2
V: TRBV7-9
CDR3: CASSGSGFLPYEQYF
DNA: TGTGCCAGCAGCGGTAGCGGGTTCCTTCCCTACGAGCAGTACTTC

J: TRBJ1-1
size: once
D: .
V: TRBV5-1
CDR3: CASRRNTEAFF
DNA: TGCGCCAGCAGACGTAACACTGAAGCTTTCTTT

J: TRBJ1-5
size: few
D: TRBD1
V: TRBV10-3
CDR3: CAISPGQGVQPQHF
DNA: TGTGCCATCAGCCCGGGACAGGGGGTTCAGCCCCAGCATTTT

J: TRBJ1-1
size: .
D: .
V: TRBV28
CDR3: CASSADGFLMNTEAFF
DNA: TGTGCCAGCAGTGCGGACGGATTTCTGATGAACACTGAAGCTTTCTTT

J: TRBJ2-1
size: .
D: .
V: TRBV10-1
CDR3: CASSDSYNEQFF
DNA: TGCGCCAGCAGTGACTCCTACAATGAGCAGTTCTTC

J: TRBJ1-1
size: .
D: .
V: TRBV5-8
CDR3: CASSLRATEAFF
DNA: TGTGCCAGCAGCTTAAGGGCCACTGAAGCTTTCTTT

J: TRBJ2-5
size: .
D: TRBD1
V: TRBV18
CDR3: CASSPRSGTGGRETQYF
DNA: TGTGCCAGCTCACCACGATCCGGGACAGGGGGCCGGGAGACCCAGTACTTC

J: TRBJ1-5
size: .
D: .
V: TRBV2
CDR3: CASKAGLVNQPQHF
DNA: TGTGCCAGCAAGGCAGGGCTCGTCAATCAGCCCCAGCATTTT

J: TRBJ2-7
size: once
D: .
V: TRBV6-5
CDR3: CASSYPMGEQYF
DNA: TGTGCCAGCAGTTACCCCATGGGGGAGCAGTACTTC

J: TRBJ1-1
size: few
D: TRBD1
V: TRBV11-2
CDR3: CASSITGTAFEAFF
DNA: TGTGCCAGCAGCATAACCGGGACAGCTTTTGAAGCTTTCTTT

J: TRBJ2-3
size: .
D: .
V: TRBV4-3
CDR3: CASSQNTGSQDTQYF
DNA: TGCGCCAGCAGCCAAAATACGGGGAGTCAAGATACGCAGTATTTT

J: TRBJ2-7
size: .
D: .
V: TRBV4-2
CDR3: CASSQDSPRGRDARPYEQYF
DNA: TGTGCCAGCAGCCAAGACTCCCCTCGGGGACGGGATGCGCGCCCCTACGAGCAGTACTTC

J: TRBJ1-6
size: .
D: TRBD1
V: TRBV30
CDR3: CAWSSKGAGSPLHF
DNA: TGTGCCTGGAGTTCAAAGGGGGCTGGGTCACCCCTCCACTTT

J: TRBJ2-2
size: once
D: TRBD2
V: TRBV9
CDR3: CASSVGLAGANTGELFF
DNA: TGTGCCAGCAGCGTAGGGCTAGCGGGAGCTAACACCGGGGAGCTGTTTTTT

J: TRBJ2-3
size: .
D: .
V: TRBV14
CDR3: CASSQDVGPLRTDTQYF
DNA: TGTGCCAGCAGCCAAGATGTTGGCCCACTACGCACAGATACGCAGTATTTT

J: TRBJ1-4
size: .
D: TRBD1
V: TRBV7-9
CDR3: CASSSNMGQGGEKLFF
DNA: TGTGCCAGCAGCTCGAACATGGGACAGGGAGGGGAAAAACTGTTTTTT

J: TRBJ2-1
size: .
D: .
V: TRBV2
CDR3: CASSDRLAHYNEQFF
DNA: TGTGCCAGCAGTGATCGGCTAGCGCATTACAATGAGCAGTTCTTC

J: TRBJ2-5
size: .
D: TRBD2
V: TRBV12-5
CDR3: CASSRGGTQETQYF
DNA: TGTGCTAGTTCCCGCGGGGGGACCCAAGAGACCCAGTACTTC

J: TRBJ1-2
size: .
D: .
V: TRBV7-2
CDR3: CASSLGGGNGYTF
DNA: TGTGCCAGCAGCTTAGGAGGGGGGAATGGCTACACCTTC

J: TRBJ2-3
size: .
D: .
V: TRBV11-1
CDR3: CASSSKLSQDTQYF
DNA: TGTGCCAGCAGCTCAAAGCTGTCACAGGATACGCAGTATTTT

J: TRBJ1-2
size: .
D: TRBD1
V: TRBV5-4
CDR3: CASTGPPRGQGAGGYTF
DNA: TGTGCCAGCACCGGACCCCCACGGGGACAGGGGGCGGGTGGCTACACCTTC

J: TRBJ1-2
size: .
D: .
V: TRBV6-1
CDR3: CASNLDSYGYTF
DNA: TGTGCCAGCAACCTGGACAGCTATGGCTACACCTTC

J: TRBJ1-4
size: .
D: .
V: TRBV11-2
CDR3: CASSLVPQRREKLFF
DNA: TGTGCCAGCAGCTTAGTTCCCCAGCGGAGAGAAAAACTGTTTTTT

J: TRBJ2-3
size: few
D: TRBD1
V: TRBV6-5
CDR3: CASSYMGQGADTQYF
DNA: TGTGCCAGCAGTTACATGGGACAGGGAGCAGATACGCAGTATTTT

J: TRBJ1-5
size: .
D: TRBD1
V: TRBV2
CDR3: CASSLNRGSNQPQHF
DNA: TGTGCCAGCAGTCTTAACAGGGGTAGCAATCAGCCCCAGCATTTT

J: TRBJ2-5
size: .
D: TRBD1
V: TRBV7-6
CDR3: CASSLVGTGVGETQYF
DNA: TGTGCCAGCAGCTTAGTGGGGACAGGGGTGGGGGAGACCCAGTACTTC

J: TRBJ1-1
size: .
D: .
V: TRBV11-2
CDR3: CASSQDGNTEAFF
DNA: TGTGCCAGCAGCCAGGACGGAAACACTGAAGCTTTCTTT

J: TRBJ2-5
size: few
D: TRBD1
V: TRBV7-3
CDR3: CASSLGTGQETQYF
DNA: TGTGCCAGCAGCCTTGGGACAGGCCAAGAGACCCAGTACTTC

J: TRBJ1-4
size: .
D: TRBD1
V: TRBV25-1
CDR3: CASSARQGYWSNEKLFF
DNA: TGTGCCAGCAGTGCCCGACAGGGGTATTGGTCTAATGAAAAACTGTTTTTT

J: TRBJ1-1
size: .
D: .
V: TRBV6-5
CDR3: CASSYSSRVGGEAFF
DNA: TGTGCCAGCAGTTACTCTTCCAGGGTTGGTGGTGAAGCTTTCTTT

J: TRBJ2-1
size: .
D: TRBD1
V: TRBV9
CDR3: CASSVGTQGAYNEQFF
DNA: TGTGCCAGCAGCGTAGGTACCCAGGGGGCGTACAATGAGCAGTTCTTC

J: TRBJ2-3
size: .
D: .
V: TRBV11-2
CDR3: CASSLALRVVSSDTQYF
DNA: TGTGCCAGCAGCTTAGCCCTTAGGGTTGTCTCGTCGGATACGCAGTATTTT

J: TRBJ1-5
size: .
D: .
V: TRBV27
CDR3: CASSVLGGYQPQHF
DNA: TGTGCCAGCAGTGTCTTAGGGGGATATCAGCCCCAGCATTTT

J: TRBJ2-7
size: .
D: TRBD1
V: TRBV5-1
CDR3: CASSLGPGQGLGEQYF
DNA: TGCGCCAGCAGCTTGGGGCCGGGACAGGGCCTAGGCGAGCAGTACTTC

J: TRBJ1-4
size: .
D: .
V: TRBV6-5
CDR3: CASGFRDNEKLFF
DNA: TGTGCCAGCGGGTTCCGGGACAATGAAAAACTGTTTTTT

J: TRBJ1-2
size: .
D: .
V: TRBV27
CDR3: CASSCRVEDGYTF
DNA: TGTGCCAGCAGTTGCAGGGTTGAAGATGGCTACACCTTC

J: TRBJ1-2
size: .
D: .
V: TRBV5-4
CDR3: CASSLSGITYGYTF
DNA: TGTGCCAGCAGCTTATCGGGAATTACCTATGGCTACACCTTC

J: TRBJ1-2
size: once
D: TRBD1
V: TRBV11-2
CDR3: CASSLVGTGNSGGYTF
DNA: TGTGCCAGCAGCTTGGTTGGGACAGGGAATTCCGGTGGCTACACCTTC